The entry that follows covers one T cell receptor (beta chain) sequence. This clonotype has just a few counts. The antigen it binds to is not known. Base qualities are missing; no much larger clone stands one base away. Relative to germline, V is missing 0 bases and J is missing 5 bases, with 13 bases of the junction outside any gene match. The CDR3 runs 17 amino acids, cysteine and phenylalanine included. The DNA shown is the 51-base CDR3, in frame from base 1. Sequences SGHRS (CDR1) and YFSETQ (CDR2) are obtained from the germline V gene. The data stem from a study of CD8 T cells in ankylosing spondylitis (TCRdb year 2017). Concerning the study at large: To find TCR variants linked to disease, the study profiled T cell receptor beta repertoires in ankylosing spondylitis patients and healthy donors. The whole study cohort included 108 healthy donors and 25 or so ankylosing spondylitis patients. Peripheral blood was sampled, and synovial fluid was also collected from ankylosing spondylitis patients.

The reads were generated on an Illumina HiSeq 2500. Quantitative 5'-RACE with molecular barcodes was the method used to prepare the TCR beta libraries. Processing in the source paper ran as follows. A new computational method, built on a probabilistic model of VDJ rearrangement, was used to identify disease-linked TCR variants. Through fastp at Q25 and MiXCR, TCRdb rebuilt clones from the public reads, retaining in-frame beta chains. Duplicate CDR3 protein sequences are folded into a single record with the most common DNA and genes. TCRdb's processing, not the study's, gives the V and J calls here. In this sample the table shows around 130,000 distinct CDR3 sequences, 15% to 20% of which occur a single time. The ten top clones hold 30% to 35% of the sample. Study-wide findings and limitations: The disease-linked clones were reported as significantly enriched in matched synovial fluid samples from ankylosing spondylitis patients. A CD8+ phenotype was shown by the disease-linked clones, which were found at relatively low frequencies in peripheral blood. Blood from ankylosing spondylitis patients appeared to be characterized by a TCR beta motif made up of several highly homologous amino acid variants. Some TCR beta motif variants had previously been reported in synovial fluid and blood of reactive arthritis patients, which suggested common disease-initiation mechanisms.

Sequenced input: blood, either unsorted or a sorted T cell fraction (not recorded which). This sequence was found in a male donor with ankylosing spondylitis. The rearranged chain carries TRBV5-1 and TRBJ2-5, and 7 junctional nucleotides match TRBD1. This receptor has the CDR3 CASSLASARTGGETQYF. In nucleotide form, the sequence is TGCGCCAGCAGCTTGGCATCAGCGAGGACAGGTGGGGAGACCCAGTACTTC. The full variable domain, with segments outside the CDR3 supplied by the reference TRBV5-1 and TRBJ2-5 proteins, appears as KAGVTQTPRYLIKTRGQQVTLSCSPISGHRSVSWYQQTPGQGLQFLFEYFSETQRNKGNFPGRFSGRQFSNSRSEMNVSTLELGDSALYLCASSLASARTGGETQYFGPGTRLLVL.